The present TCR beta chain was sequenced within a study of cytomegalovirus exposure and HLA in healthy donors. Study-wide results and caveats: Per a prior analysis, the majority of TCR beta V segments were productive roughly 87% or roughly 30% of the time. When the data were analyzed later, several of the most significant clusters appeared to be linked to common viral pathogens. Cytomegalovirus association was listed for around 180 TCR beta chains. TCR beta V- and J-gene trimming, according to a later analysis, was linked to a missense DCLRE1C variant.

PCR was performed using 60 Vbeta and 13 Jbeta primers. Sequencing used immunoSEQ multiplex PCR; TCRdb keeps in-frame clones, though not all of them. Among tens of thousands of clones, more than 70% were seen once, and the ten largest hold over 9.5%. CDR3 length: 13 residues. Germline CDR1 reads SGHNT; CDR2 reads YYREEE (reference sequence). V was shortened by 0 bases and J by 6 bases, with 8 bases between the two germline ends. A remark on this clone: What it binds is unknown.

J is TRBJ2-3 and V is TRBV5-4; D might be TRBD2 (5 bases). This receptor was taken from a man aged 35 to 55 in good health and CMV-seronegative. Sample: PBMCs. CDR3 bases: TGTGCCAGCAGCTTGGAGGGCGGGGATACGCAGTATTTT. Residues: CASSLEGGDTQYF.